A selection of T cell receptor beta chains follows, all from one sample in a study of T cells in Graves' hyperthyroidism and ophthalmopathy. TCRdb recomputed calls from the multiplex PCR reads with MiXCR, one row per CDR3 protein. The sample lists 750,000 to 900,000 distinct CDR3 sequences; approximately 40% were seen once. Sequenced: blood. These receptors all come from a man in his late teens or twenties with Graves' hyperthyroidism. Each CDR3 is given without its conserved first and last residue. Size is stated for part of the rows, as once, few or many counts, or as a class when the clone is expanded.

cdr3_aa,j_call,cdr3_length,clone_size,v_call
SVQQGGNQPQH,TRBJ1-5,11,many,TRBV29-1
ATSRELGGNTIY,TRBJ1-3,12,.,TRBV15
ASSAIDRAAEAF,TRBJ1-1,12,many,TRBV25-1
ASSVGGDQPQH,TRBJ1-5,11,many,TRBV25-1
ASSSTGTGNEKLF,TRBJ1-4,13,many,TRBV6-5
ASSHTGRFHVEY,TRBJ2-7,12,many,TRBV7-2
AISGTSGMNTGELF,TRBJ2-2,14,few,TRBV10-3
ASSPLQGNTGELF,TRBJ2-2,13,once,TRBV4-1
ASSLRVASGNEKLF,TRBJ1-4,14,few,TRBV11-2
ASSYSGEWGEQY,TRBJ2-7,12,.,TRBV4-3
ASSPGEYTEAL,TRBJ1-1,11,.,TRBV9
ASSSPGRTEAF,TRBJ1-1,11,.,TRBV5-1
ASKKGQVEGYT,TRBJ1-2,11,.,TRBV6-5
ASRISGSSSYEQY,TRBJ2-7,13,few,TRBV6-5
QLTILMDRIYGYT,TRBJ1-2,13,.,TRBV29-1
ASSIALGYSNQPQH,TRBJ1-5,14,.,TRBV19
ASSQATALTEAF,TRBJ1-1,12,.,TRBV7-9
ASSLRQEDEKLF,TRBJ1-4,12,few,TRBV5-8
ASSSGQQKLF,TRBJ1-4,10,many,TRBV7-9
ASSLVPDYEQY,TRBJ2-7,11,many,TRBV7-9
ATLRDRGINTIY,TRBJ1-3,12,.,TRBV10-3
SASVPDRNYGYT,TRBJ1-2,12,many,TRBV20-1
ASSLNPGGNNQPQH,TRBJ1-5,14,many,TRBV7-6
ASRTTRMNTEAF,TRBJ1-1,12,.,TRBV12-3/TRBV12-4
ASSPMAGPNTEAF,TRBJ1-1,13,.,TRBV9
ASSLGQEQETQY,TRBJ2-5,12,many,TRBV11-2
SVGDRANTEAF,TRBJ1-1,11,many,TRBV29-1
ASSFGRGNTVY,TRBJ1-3,11,once,TRBV11-2
ASSATGTGITGELF,TRBJ2-2,14,.,TRBV7-3
ASASDRVAYTEAF,TRBJ1-1,13,.,TRBV9
ASSDNPQGATEEQY,TRBJ2-7,14,.,TRBV6-6
ASSFGAGQGAYEQY,TRBJ2-7,14,.,TRBV7-2
ASSLDLMGYGYT,TRBJ1-2,12,few,TRBV7-9
ASSHTQVGTAYEQY,TRBJ2-7,14,.,TRBV9
ASSLARGEKLF,TRBJ1-4,11,many,TRBV7-2
ASSARPGITEAF,TRBJ1-1,12,.,TRBV7-3
ASTGRGDERY,TRBJ2-7,10,.,TRBV6-5
SVGNRGNNEQF,TRBJ1-1,11,.,TRBV29-1
ATKPRGGSREQY,TRBJ2-7,12,.,TRBV2
SATTSGRYYEQY,TRBJ2-7,12,few,TRBV20-1
AISDSLGAGELF,TRBJ2-2,12,many,TRBV10-3
SVNKGGNTIY,TRBJ1-3,10,many,TRBV29-1
SASGTGEVIYEQY,TRBJ2-7,13,.,TRBV20-1
ASSQAYSGQGGDTI,TRBJ1-1,14,.,TRBV4-1
SVVPGQGIYEQY,TRBJ2-7,12,few,TRBV29-1
ASSLRVAGLQETQY,TRBJ2-5,14,.,TRBV7-6
ASSPGGFMNTEAF,TRBJ1-1,13,.,TRBV14
SARREGVNTEAF,TRBJ1-1,12,many,TRBV20-1
ASIRGVGPYEQY,TRBJ2-7,12,many,TRBV7-2
ASSLGAGVNGYT,TRBJ1-2,12,few,TRBV11-2
ASRPQGYEQPQH,TRBJ1-5,12,few,TRBV6-5
ASSQGDRAGAF,TRBJ1-1,11,.,TRBV7-9
ASSQDGTDGYT,TRBJ1-2,11,many,TRBV4-1
ASSTTEETQY,TRBJ2-5,10,many,TRBV19
ASIVNRDRAGEQY,TRBJ2-7,13,.,TRBV7-8
ASSLSQWGQPNTEAF,TRBJ1-1,15,.,TRBV7-9
ASSQLDGSLTGELF,TRBJ2-2,14,.,TRBV5-4
ASSWGQSLPQH,TRBJ1-5,11,many,TRBV12-3/TRBV12-4
ASYPRRDGYSNQPQH,TRBJ1-5,15,few,TRBV19